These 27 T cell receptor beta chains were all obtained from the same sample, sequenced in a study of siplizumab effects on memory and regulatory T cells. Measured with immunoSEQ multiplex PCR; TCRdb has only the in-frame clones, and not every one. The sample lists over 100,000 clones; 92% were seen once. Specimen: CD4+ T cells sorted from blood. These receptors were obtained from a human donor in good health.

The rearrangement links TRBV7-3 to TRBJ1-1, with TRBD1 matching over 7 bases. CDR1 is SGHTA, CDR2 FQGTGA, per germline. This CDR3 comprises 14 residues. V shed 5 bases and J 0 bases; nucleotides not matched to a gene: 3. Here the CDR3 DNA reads TGTGCCAGCAGCCCCGGGACAGTGAACACTGAAGCTTTCTTT. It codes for CASSPGTVNTEAFF.

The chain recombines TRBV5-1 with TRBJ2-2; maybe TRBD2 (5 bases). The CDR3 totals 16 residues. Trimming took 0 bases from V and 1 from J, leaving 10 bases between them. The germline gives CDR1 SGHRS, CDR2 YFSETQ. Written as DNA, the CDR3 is TGCGCCAGCAGCTTGGCCGGCGGGCGGAACACCGGGGAGCTGTTTTTT. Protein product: CASSLAGGRNTGELFF.

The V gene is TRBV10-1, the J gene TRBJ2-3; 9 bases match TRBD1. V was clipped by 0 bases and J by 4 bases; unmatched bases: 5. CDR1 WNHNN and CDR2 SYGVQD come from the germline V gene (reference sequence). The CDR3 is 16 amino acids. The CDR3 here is CASSESGDRVSDTQYF. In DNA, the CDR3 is TGCGCCAGCAGTGAGTCGGGGGACAGGGTTTCAGATACGCAGTATTTT.

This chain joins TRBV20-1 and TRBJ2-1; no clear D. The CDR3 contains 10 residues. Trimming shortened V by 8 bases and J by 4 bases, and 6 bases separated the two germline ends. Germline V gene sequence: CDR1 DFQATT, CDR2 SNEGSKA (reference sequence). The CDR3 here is CSFIYNEQFF. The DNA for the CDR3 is TGCAGTTTTATTTACAATGAGCAGTTCTTC.

This CDR3 reads CASTGTGTINEQFF. The CDR3, as DNA: TGCGCCAGCACGGGGACAGGGACTATCAATGAGCAGTTCTTC. The chain couples TRBV10-2 to TRBJ2-1, with 9 bases identical to TRBD1. The CDR3 length is 14 residues. V lost 7 bases, J lost 6 bases, and 7 bases stayed unmatched. Germline assignment: CDR1 WSHSY and CDR2 SAAADI.

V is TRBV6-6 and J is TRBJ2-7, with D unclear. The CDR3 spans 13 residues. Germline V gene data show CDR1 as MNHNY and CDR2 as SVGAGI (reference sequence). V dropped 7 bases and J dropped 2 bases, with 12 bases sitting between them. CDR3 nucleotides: TGTGCCAGCATTAACGCCCTGACCTACGAGCAGTACTTC. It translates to CASINALTYEQYF.

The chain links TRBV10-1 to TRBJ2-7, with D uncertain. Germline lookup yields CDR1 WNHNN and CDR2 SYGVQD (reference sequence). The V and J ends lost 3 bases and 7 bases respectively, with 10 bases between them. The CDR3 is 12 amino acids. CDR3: CASSEGPLEQYF. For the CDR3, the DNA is TGCGCCAGCAGTGAAGGGCCCCTGGAGCAGTACTTC.

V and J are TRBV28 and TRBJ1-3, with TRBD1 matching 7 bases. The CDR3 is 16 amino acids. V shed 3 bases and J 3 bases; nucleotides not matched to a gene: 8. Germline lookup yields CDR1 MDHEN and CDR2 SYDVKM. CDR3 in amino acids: CASSFLVGGSGNTIYF. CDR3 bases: TGTGCCAGCAGTTTTTTGGTAGGGGGCAGTGGAAACACCATATATTTT.

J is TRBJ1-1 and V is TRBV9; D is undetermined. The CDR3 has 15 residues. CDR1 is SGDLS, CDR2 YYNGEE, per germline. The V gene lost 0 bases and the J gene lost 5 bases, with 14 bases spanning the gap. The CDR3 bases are TGTGCCAGCAGCGTAGCTTCGGGGTTGGGGACTGAAGCTTTCTTT. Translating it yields CASSVASGLGTEAFF.

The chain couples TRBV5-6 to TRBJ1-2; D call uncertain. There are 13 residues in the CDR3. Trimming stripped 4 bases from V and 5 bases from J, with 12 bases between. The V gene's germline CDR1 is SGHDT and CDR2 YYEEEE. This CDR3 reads CASSPAPEYGYTF. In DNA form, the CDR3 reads TGTGCCAGCAGCCCCGCCCCTGAGTATGGCTACACCTTC.

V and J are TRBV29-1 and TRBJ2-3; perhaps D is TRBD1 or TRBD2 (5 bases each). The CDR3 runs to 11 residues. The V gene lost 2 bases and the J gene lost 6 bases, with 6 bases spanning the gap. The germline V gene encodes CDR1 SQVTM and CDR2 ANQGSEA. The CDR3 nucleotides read TGCAGCGTTGAATGGGGGGATACGCAGTATTTT. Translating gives CSVEWGDTQYF.

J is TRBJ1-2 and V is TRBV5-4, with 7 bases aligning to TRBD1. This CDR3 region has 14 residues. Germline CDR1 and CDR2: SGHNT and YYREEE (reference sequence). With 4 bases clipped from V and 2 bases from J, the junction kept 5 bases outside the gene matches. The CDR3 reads CASSPPGQNYGYTF. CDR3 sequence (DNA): TGTGCCAGCAGCCCGCCGGGACAGAACTATGGCTACACCTTC.

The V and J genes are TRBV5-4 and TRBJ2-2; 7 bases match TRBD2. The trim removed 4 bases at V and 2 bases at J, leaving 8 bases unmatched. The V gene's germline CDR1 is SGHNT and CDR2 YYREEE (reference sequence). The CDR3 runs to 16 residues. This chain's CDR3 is CASSGGELLNTGELFF. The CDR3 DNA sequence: TGTGCCAGCAGCGGGGGGGAACTTCTCAACACCGGGGAGCTGTTTTTT.

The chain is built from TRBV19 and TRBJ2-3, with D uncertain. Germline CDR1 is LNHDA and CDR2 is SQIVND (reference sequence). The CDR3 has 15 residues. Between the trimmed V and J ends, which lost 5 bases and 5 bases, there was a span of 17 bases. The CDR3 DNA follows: TGTGCCAGTAGTTATTCCGGCCACCGAGGAGATACGCAGTATTTT. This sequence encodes CASSYSGHRGDTQYF.

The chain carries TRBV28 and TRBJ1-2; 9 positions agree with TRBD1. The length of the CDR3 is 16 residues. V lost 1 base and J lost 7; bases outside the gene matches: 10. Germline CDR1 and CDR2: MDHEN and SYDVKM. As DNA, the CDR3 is TGTGCCAGCAGTTTATTGGGATCCGGGACAGGGCTTGGCTACACCTTC. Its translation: CASSLLGSGTGLGYTF.

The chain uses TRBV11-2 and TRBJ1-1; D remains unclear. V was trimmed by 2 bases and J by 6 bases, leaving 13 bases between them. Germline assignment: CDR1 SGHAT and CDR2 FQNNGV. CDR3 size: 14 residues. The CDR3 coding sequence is TGTGCCAGCAGCTTAATGGGGAAGGAGCCTGAAGCTTTCTTT. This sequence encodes CASSLMGKEPEAFF.

The CDR3 nucleotides read TGTGCCAGCTCACCGCGGCTTCACGGCTCCTCTGGAAACACCATATATTTT. Translation: CASSPRLHGSSGNTIYF. The J gene is TRBJ1-3, the V gene TRBV18; D unclear. Trimming stripped 3 bases from V and 0 bases from J, with 15 bases between. The CDR3 covers 17 residues. Germline values: CDR1 KGHSH, CDR2 LQKENI.

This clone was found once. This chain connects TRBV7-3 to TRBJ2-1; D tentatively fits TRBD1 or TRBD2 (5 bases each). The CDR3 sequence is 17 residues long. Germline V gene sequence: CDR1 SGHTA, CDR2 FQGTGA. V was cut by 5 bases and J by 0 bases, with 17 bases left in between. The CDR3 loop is CASSPNLGVSSYNEQFF. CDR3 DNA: TGTGCCAGCAGCCCAAACCTGGGGGTAAGCTCCTACAATGAGCAGTTCTTC.

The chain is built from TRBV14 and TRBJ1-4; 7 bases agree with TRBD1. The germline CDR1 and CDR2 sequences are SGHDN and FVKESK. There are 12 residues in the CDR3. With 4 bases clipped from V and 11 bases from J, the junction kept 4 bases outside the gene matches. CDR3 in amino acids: CASSRQGWKLFF. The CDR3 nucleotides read TGTGCCAGCAGCCGACAGGGATGGAAACTGTTTTTT.

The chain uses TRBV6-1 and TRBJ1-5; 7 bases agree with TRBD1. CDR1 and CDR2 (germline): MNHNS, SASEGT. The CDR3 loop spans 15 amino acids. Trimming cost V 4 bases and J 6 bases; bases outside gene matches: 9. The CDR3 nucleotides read TGTGCCAGCAGTGGATTACTACAGGGGCGTCAGCCCCAGCATTTT. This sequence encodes CASSGLLQGRQPQHF.

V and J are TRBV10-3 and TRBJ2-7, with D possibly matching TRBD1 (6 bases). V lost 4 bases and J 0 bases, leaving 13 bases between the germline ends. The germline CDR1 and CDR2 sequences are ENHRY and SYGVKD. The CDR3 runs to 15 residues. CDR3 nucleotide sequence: TGTGCCATCAGTGGGGCGGACAGCACCTCCTACGAGCAGTACTTC. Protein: CAISGADSTSYEQYF.

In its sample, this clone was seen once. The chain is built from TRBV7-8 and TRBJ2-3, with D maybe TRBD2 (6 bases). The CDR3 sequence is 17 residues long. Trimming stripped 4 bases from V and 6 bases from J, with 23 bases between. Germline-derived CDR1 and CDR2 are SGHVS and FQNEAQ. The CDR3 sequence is CASSSRVGGISTDTQYF. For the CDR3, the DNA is TGTGCCAGCAGCTCCCGCGTCGGCGGGATATCGACGGATACGCAGTATTTT.

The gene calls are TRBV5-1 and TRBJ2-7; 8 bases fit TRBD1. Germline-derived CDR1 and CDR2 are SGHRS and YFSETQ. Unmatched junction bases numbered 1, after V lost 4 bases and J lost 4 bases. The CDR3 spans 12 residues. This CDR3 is CASSRDRYEQYF. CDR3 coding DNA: TGCGCCAGCAGCAGGGACAGGTACGAGCAGTACTTC.

Written as DNA, the CDR3 is TGTGCCAGCACCCTCAAAGGCGGAAAACTGTTTTTT. This codes for CASTLKGGKLFF. The genes are TRBV5-4 and TRBJ1-4; D uncertain. V was clipped by 6 bases and J by 10 bases, with 13 bases between them. The CDR3 runs 12 residues. From germline, CDR1 is SGHNT and CDR2 YYREEE (reference sequence).

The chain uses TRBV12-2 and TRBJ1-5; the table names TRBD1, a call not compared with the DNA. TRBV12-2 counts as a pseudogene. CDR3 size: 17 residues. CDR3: CASRPRRWAGPNQPQHF. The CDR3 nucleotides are TGTGCAAGTCGCCCACGTCGGTGGGCAGGCCCCAATCAGCCCCAGCATTTT.

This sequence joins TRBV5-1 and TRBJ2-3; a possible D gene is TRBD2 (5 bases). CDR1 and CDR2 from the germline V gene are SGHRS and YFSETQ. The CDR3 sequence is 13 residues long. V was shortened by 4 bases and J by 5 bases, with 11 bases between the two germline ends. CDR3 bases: TGCGCCAGCAGCCGAACCAGCGGAGATACGCAGTATTTT. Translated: CASSRTSGDTQYF.

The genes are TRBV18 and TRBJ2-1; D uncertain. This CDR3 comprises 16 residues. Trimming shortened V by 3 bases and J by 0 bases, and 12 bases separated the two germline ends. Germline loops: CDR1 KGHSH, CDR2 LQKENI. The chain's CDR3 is CASSPGTSSSYNEQFF. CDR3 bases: TGTGCCAGCTCACCCGGAACCTCGAGCTCCTACAATGAGCAGTTCTTC.